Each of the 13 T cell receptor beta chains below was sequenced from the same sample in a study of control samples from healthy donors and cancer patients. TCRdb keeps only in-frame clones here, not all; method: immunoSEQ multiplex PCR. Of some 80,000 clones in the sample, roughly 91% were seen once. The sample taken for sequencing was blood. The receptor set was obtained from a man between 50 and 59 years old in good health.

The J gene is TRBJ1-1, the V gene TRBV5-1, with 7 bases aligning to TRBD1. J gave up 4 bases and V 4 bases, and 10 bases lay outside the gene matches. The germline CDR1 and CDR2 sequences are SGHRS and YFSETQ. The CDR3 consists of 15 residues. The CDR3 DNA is TGCGCCAGCAGCCCTCGACAGGGAGGGACCACTGAAGCTTTCTTT. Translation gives CASSPRQGGTTEAFF.

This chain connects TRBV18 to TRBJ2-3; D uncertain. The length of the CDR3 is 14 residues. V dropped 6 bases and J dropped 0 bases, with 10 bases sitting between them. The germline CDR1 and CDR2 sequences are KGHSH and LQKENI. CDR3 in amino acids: CASSLGSSTDTQYF. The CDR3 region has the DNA TGTGCCAGCTCCCTTGGGTCTAGCACAGATACGCAGTATTTT. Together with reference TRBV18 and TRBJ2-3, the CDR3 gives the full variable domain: NAGVMQNPRHLVRRRGQEARLRCSPMKGHSHVYWYRQLPEEGLKFMVYLQKENIIDESGMPKERFSAEFPKEGPSILRIQQVVRGDSAAYFCASSLGSSTDTQYFGPGTRLTVL.

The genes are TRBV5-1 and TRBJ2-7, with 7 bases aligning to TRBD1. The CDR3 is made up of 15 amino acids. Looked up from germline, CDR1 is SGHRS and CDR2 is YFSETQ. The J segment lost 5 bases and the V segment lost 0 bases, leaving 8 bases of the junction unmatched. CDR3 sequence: CASSLDSGQLHEQYF. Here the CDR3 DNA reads TGCGCCAGCAGCTTGGACTCGGGACAGCTCCACGAGCAGTACTTC.

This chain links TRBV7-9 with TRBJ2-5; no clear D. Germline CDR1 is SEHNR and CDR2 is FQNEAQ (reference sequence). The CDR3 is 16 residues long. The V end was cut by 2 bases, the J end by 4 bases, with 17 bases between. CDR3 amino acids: CASSLMDPSGRETQYF. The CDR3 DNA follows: TGTGCCAGCAGCTTAATGGACCCATCGGGTCGAGAGACCCAGTACTTC.

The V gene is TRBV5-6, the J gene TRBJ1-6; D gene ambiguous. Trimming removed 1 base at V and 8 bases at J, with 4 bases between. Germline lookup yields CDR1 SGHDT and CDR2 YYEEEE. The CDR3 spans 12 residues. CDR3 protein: CASSLRYSPLHF. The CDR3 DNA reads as TGTGCCAGCAGCTTGAGGTATTCACCCCTCCACTTT.

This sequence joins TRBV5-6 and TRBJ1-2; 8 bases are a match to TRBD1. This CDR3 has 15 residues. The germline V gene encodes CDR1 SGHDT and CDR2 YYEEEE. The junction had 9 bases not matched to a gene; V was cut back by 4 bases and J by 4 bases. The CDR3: CASSPWTGSGYGYTF. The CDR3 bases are TGTGCCAGCAGCCCCTGGACAGGGAGCGGCTATGGCTACACCTTC. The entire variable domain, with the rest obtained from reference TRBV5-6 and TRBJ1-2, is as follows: DAGVTQSPTHLIKTRGQQVTLRCSPKSGHDTVSWYQQALGQGPQFIFQYYEEEERQRGNFPDRFSGHQFPNYSSELNVNALLLGDSALYLCASSPWTGSGYGYTFGSGTRLTVV.

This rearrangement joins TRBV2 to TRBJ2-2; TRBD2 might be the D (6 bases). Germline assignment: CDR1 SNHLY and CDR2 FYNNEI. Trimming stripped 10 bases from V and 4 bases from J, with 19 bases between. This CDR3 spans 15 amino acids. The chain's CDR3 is CATSIGTLGTGELFF. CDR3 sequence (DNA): TGTGCCACCTCCATAGGGACTCTGGGCACCGGGGAGCTGTTTTTT. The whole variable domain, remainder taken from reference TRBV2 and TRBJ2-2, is EPEVTQTPSHQVTQMGQEVILRCVPISNHLYFYWYRQILGQKVEFLVSFYNNEISEKSEIFDDQFSVERPDGSNFTLKIRSTKLEDSAMYFCATSIGTLGTGELFFGEGSRLTVL.

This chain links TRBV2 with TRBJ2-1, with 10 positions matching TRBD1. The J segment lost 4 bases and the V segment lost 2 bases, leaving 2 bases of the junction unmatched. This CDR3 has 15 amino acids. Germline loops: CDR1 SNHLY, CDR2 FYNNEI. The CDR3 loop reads CASSERGQGYNEQFF. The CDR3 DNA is TGTGCCAGCAGTGAAAGGGGACAGGGGTACAATGAGCAGTTCTTC.

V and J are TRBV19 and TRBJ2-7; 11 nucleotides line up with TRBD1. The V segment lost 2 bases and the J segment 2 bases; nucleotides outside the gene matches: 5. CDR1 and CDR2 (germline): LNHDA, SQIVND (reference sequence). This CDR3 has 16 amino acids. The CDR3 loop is CASSIRPGQGAYEQYF. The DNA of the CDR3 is TGTGCCAGTAGTATAAGGCCGGGACAGGGGGCCTACGAGCAGTACTTC.

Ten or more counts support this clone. CDR3 sequence (DNA): TGTGCCAGCAGTTACTCGATTGACTCTTTATACGAGCAGTACTTC. Protein: CASSYSIDSLYEQYF. The gene calls are TRBV6-5 and TRBJ2-7; the D is unclear. Trimming shortened V by 0 bases and J by 4 bases, and 13 bases separated the two germline ends. Germline V gives CDR1 MNHEY, CDR2 SVGAGI. This CDR3 has 15 amino acids.

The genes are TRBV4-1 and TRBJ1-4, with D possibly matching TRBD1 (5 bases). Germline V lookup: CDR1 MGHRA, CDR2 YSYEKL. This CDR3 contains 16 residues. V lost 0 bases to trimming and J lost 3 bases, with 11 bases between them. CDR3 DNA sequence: TGCGCCAGCAGCCAAGAGGGGGGGATCGCTAATGAAAAACTGTTTTTT. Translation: CASSQEGGIANEKLFF.

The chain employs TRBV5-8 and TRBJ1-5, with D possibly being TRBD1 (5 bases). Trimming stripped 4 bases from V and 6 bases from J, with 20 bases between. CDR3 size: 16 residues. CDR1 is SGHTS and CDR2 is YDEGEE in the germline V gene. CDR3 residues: CASSGGLSGTGQPQHF. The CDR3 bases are TGTGCCAGCAGCGGGGGACTTTCTGGAACGGGTCAGCCCCAGCATTTT.

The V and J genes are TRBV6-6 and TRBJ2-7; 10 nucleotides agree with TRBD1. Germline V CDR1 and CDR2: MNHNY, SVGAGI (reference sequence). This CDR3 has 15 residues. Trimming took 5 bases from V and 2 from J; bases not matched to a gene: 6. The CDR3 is CASSPRQGAAYEQYF. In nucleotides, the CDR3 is TGTGCCAGCAGTCCTCGACAGGGGGCAGCCTACGAGCAGTACTTC.